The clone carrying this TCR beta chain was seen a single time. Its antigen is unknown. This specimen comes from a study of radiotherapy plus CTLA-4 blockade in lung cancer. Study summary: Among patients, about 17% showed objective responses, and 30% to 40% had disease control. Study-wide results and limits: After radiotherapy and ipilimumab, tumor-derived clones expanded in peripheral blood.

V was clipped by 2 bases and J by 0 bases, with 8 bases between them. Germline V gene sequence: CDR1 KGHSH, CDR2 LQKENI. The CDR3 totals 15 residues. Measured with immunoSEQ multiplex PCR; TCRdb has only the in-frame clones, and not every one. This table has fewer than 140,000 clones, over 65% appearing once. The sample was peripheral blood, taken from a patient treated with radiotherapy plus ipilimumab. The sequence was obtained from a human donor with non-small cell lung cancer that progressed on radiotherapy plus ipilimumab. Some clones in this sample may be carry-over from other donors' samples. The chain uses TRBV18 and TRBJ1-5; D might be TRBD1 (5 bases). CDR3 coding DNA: TGTGCCAGCTCACCAGGCAGGGCTAGCAATCAGCCCCAGCATTTT. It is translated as CASSPGRASNQPQHF.